The next 27 T cell receptor beta chains were all read from a single sample in a study of T cells after yellow fever vaccination (dated by TCRdb to 2018 to 2020). The sample's treatment or condition, from its label and the paper: live attenuated yellow fever vaccine strain. Libraries came from 5' RACE. TCRdb lists the instrument as Illumina NovaSeq 6000. TCRdb passed the public sequencing reads through fastp at Q25 and MiXCR, retaining productive beta sequences. When rows share a CDR3 protein, they turn into one entry using the most common DNA and genes. The sample table records a few hundred thousand distinct CDR3 sequences; approximately 12% of these occur just once. The top ten hold 2.5% to 3.5% of the sample. The starting material was CD4+ T cells sorted from PBMCs, obtained 15 days after the yellow fever booster vaccination. These receptors originate from a man younger than 30 who received the YFV17D yellow fever vaccine.

The chain has TRBV24-1 and TRBJ2-1, with unresolved D. Germline loops: CDR1 KGHDR, CDR2 SFDVKD. The V gene lost 9 bases and the J gene lost 0 bases, with 14 bases spanning the gap. The CDR3 length is 15 residues. The CDR3 protein is CATQSTTSSYNEQFF. As DNA, the CDR3 is TGTGCCACCCAATCTACGACCAGCTCCTACAATGAGCAGTTCTTC.

V is TRBV7-3 and J is TRBJ1-5, with D perhaps TRBD1 (5 bases). The V and J ends lost 3 bases and 2 bases respectively, with 23 bases between them. The germline CDR1 and CDR2 sequences are SGHTA and FQGTGA. CDR3 length: 19 residues. This CDR3 is CASSLGPRGFPVGNQPQHF. Written as DNA, the CDR3 is TGTGCCAGCAGCTTGGGGCCTCGGGGCTTTCCTGTGGGCAATCAGCCCCAGCATTTT.

This clonotype occurred a few times. The CDR3 spells CSARGAAETQYF. The CDR3 DNA follows: TGCAGTGCTAGGGGCGCAGCAGAGACCCAGTACTTC. V usage is TRBV20-1 and J usage is TRBJ2-5, with D hard to call. This CDR3 is 12 amino acids long. Germline CDR1 and CDR2: DFQATT and SNEGSKA (reference sequence). Trimming took off 3 bases at V and 4 bases at J, with 9 bases between the two ends.

The chain couples TRBV12-3 or TRBV12-4 to TRBJ1-4; D is perhaps TRBD1 (6 bases). This CDR3 is 13 amino acids long. Trimming pared 5 bases from V and 5 bases from J, leaving 9 bases between. The DNA of the CDR3 is TGTGCCAGCAGTACCGGACAGAATGAAAAACTGTTTTTT. Amino acid sequence: CASSTGQNEKLFF.

The chain couples TRBV18 to TRBJ2-3, with D possibly being TRBD2 (6 bases). Germline CDR1 KGHSH, CDR2 LQKENI. V dropped 6 bases and J dropped 1 base, with 14 bases sitting between them. The length of the CDR3 is 15 residues. The CDR3 DNA is TGTGCCAGCTCTCCGCGACTAGGGGGCACAGATACGCAGTATTTT. Its protein product is CASSPRLGGTDTQYF.

This clonotype was found many times. The gene calls are TRBV7-2 and TRBJ2-7; 10 bases map to TRBD2. V lost 3 bases and J lost 2; bases outside the gene matches: 1. The CDR3 runs to 14 residues. The germline V gene has CDR1 SGHTA and CDR2 FQGNSA. The CDR3 DNA reads as TGTGCCAGCAGCTTTACTAGCGGGGCCTACGAGCAGTACTTC. Translating it yields CASSFTSGAYEQYF.

The chain combines TRBV14 with TRBJ1-2; TRBD1 is a possible D gene (5 bases). Germline lookup yields CDR1 SGHDN and CDR2 FVKESK. The CDR3 extends over 14 amino acids. The V and J ends lost 2 bases and 3 bases respectively, with 10 bases between them. CDR3 sequence (DNA): TGTGCCAGCAGCCAAAGCAGGGCCGACTATGGCTACACCTTC. Protein: CASSQSRADYGYTF.

This clonotype came up many times. The chain combines TRBV6-6 with TRBJ2-1; the match to TRBD2 covers 7 bases. This CDR3 is 14 amino acids long. Germline CDR1 and CDR2: MNHNY and SVGAGI (reference sequence). The V and J ends lost 8 bases and 5 bases, in that order; junction bases with no gene match: 9. CDR3 in amino acids: CASLFEAGDNEQFF. CDR3 in DNA: TGTGCCAGCCTTTTTGAGGCGGGGGACAATGAGCAGTTCTTC.

V and J are TRBV5-1 and TRBJ1-2, with D maybe TRBD1 (6 bases). The CDR3 length is 13 residues. The germline V and J ends were trimmed by 3 bases and 9 bases, with 15 bases remaining between them. Germline values: CDR1 SGHRS, CDR2 YFSETQ. The CDR3 loop is CASSSTGLVSYTF. CDR3 coding DNA: TGCGCCAGCAGCTCTACAGGGTTAGTTAGCTACACCTTC. Using reference TRBV5-1 and TRBJ1-2 for the parts outside the CDR3, the full variable domain is KAGVTQTPRYLIKTRGQQVTLSCSPISGHRSVSWYQQTPGQGLQFLFEYFSETQRNKGNFPGRFSGRQFSNSRSEMNVSTLELGDSALYLCASSSTGLVSYTFGSGTRLTVV.

The chain uses TRBV4-1 and TRBJ2-5; no reliable D call. Trimming cost V 1 base and J 4 bases, with 19 bases left between them. Germline V CDR1 and CDR2: MGHRA, YSYEKL. The CDR3 has 17 amino acids. Written as DNA, the CDR3 is TGCGCCAGCAGCCAAGTTTCCAGTTCTAGTCCGAGAGAGACCCAGTACTTC. Protein product: CASSQVSSSSPRETQYF.

This clonotype showed up just a few times. The gene calls are TRBV14 and TRBJ1-6; D unresolved. This CDR3 is 13 amino acids long. The germline V gene encodes CDR1 SGHDN and CDR2 FVKESK. Trimming took 4 bases from V and 7 from J, leaving 8 bases between them. CDR3 loop: CASSPRENSPLHF. CDR3 DNA sequence: TGTGCCAGCAGCCCTCGGGAGAATTCACCCCTCCACTTT.

This clonotype was picked up many times. The CDR3 DNA is TGTGCCAGCAGCCGCCAGGGGGGTCAGGGGGCTGGCTATGGCTACACCTTC. It encodes CASSRQGGQGAGYGYTF. J is TRBJ1-2 and V is TRBV11-2; 8 bases map to TRBD1. Unmatched junction bases numbered 15, after V lost 5 bases and J lost 4 bases. Germline lookup yields CDR1 SGHAT and CDR2 FQNNGV. The CDR3 is made up of 17 amino acids.

This rearrangement joins TRBV18 to TRBJ2-3; 7 bases map to TRBD1. The junction had 16 bases not matched to a gene; V was cut back by 0 bases and J by 1 base. The germline CDR1 and CDR2 sequences are KGHSH and LQKENI. The CDR3 is made up of 20 amino acids. CDR3 bases: TGTGCCAGCTCACCACCGAGGGGTGGCGGAGACAGGGTGGGCACAGATACGCAGTATTTT. Protein: CASSPPRGGGDRVGTDTQYF.

The V gene is TRBV4-1, the J gene TRBJ2-3, with no clear D. CDR3 length: 15 amino acids. Deletions cut 0 bases from V and 8 bases from J, with 15 bases between. In germline, CDR1 is MGHRA, CDR2 YSYEKL. CDR3 nucleotide sequence: TGCGCCAGCAGCCAAGAATCAACTCGATTACTTACGCAGTATTTT. This translates into CASSQESTRLLTQYF.

In this sample, this clonotype turned up once. This chain joins TRBV6-2 or TRBV6-3 and TRBJ2-7, with D uncertain. The CDR3 covers 11 residues. V dropped 2 bases and J dropped 7 bases, with 6 bases sitting between them. CDR1 MNHEY and CDR2 SVGEGT come from the germline V gene. CDR3 protein: CASSYGREQYV. CDR3 in DNA: TGTGCCAGCAGTTACGGCCGGGAGCAGTACGTC.

The chain uses TRBV6-6 and TRBJ1-2, with TRBD1 as a possible D gene (5 bases). Germline-derived CDR1 and CDR2 are MNHNY and SVGAGI (reference sequence). Trimming pared 4 bases from V and 8 bases from J, leaving 20 bases between. The CDR3 covers 15 residues. The CDR3 coding sequence is TGTGCCAGCAGTTTGGGGGGGGTCGTTAAGCAGGGCTACACCTTC. Translation: CASSLGGVVKQGYTF.

This clonotype has a handful of counts. This chain connects TRBV7-2 to TRBJ2-3; the D gene is possibly TRBD2 (6 bases). The CDR3 runs to 15 residues. The germline gives CDR1 SGHTA, CDR2 FQGNSA. The ends were cut back, 8 bases at V and 5 bases at J, with 20 bases in the middle. The CDR3 spells CASHSAGGNKDTQYF. As DNA, the CDR3 is TGTGCCAGCCATTCCGCTGGGGGGAACAAAGATACGCAGTATTTT.

V usage is TRBV19 and J usage is TRBJ2-2; 7 nucleotides line up with TRBD1. This CDR3 has 16 residues. V lost 3 bases, J lost 3 bases, and 7 bases stayed unmatched. Germline assignment: CDR1 LNHDA and CDR2 SQIVND (reference sequence). The CDR3 reads CASSIRQGPDTGELFF. The DNA for the CDR3 is TGTGCCAGTAGTATCCGACAGGGTCCGGACACCGGGGAGCTGTTTTTT.

The genes are TRBV12-3 or TRBV12-4 and TRBJ1-2, with D maybe TRBD1 (5 bases). The CDR3 totals 14 residues. V shed 3 bases and J shed 5 bases, with 13 bases lying between them. Here the CDR3 DNA reads TGTGCCAGCAGTTTGGGGCAGGAGACTTATGGCTACACCTTC. Its protein product is CASSLGQETYGYTF.

This clonotype was recorded many times. This sequence joins TRBV10-3 and TRBJ2-2; TRBD2 might be the D (6 bases). Germline lookup yields CDR1 ENHRY and CDR2 SYGVKD. This CDR3 is built from 14 residues. Trimming removed 10 bases from V and 0 bases from J, with 12 bases in between. The CDR3 nucleotides are TGTGCCACCCTGGGACTCACGAACACCGGGGAGCTGTTTTTT. The encoded protein is CATLGLTNTGELFF.

The V and J genes are TRBV14 and TRBJ2-7; no definite D call. From germline, CDR1 is SGHDN and CDR2 FVKESK. This CDR3 has 15 residues. Trimming stripped 4 bases from V and 0 bases from J, with 13 bases between. CDR3 in DNA: TGTGCCAGCAGCCGTCGGAGTCTTCTCTCCTACGAGCAGTACTTC. Translated, it gives CASSRRSLLSYEQYF.

This clonotype was counted between two and nine times. As DNA, the CDR3 is TGTGCCAGCAGCGACAGACTAGCGGGGGGTCTTGTCTACGAGCAGTACTTC. Protein product: CASSDRLAGGLVYEQYF. J is TRBJ2-7 and V is TRBV5-4; TRBD2 matches 13 bases. CDR1 is SGHNT and CDR2 is YYREEE in the germline V gene (reference sequence). V dropped 4 bases and J dropped 3; count of bases not matched to a gene: 10. This CDR3 is 17 amino acids long.

J is TRBJ1-2 and V is TRBV5-1; 7 bases match TRBD1. V gave up 4 bases and J gave up 8 bases; unmatched junction bases: 11. CDR3 length: 14 residues. The germline V gene encodes CDR1 SGHRS and CDR2 YFSETQ. The CDR3 DNA sequence: TGCGCCAGCAGCGGGGGGACAGTCGACGGCGGCTACACCTTC. Translating it yields CASSGGTVDGGYTF.

This clonotype was recorded a few times. This chain uses TRBV9 with TRBJ2-3; no firm D call. The CDR3 runs 15 residues. Deletions cut 0 bases from V and 6 bases from J, with 14 bases between. Germline loops: CDR1 SGDLS, CDR2 YYNGEE. This chain's CDR3 is CASSVGYSTADTQYF. CDR3 nucleotides: TGTGCCAGCAGCGTAGGGTACTCGACCGCGGATACGCAGTATTTT.

The chain couples TRBV7-2 to TRBJ1-2, with 10 bases identical to TRBD1. Germline V gene lookup returns CDR1 SGHTA and CDR2 FQGNSA. There are 16 residues in the CDR3. The V segment lost 5 bases and the J segment 6 bases; nucleotides outside the gene matches: 12. The DNA for the CDR3 is TGTGCCAGCAGCCCGAGGGGACAGGGGAATTCAAATGGCTACACCTTC. It is translated as CASSPRGQGNSNGYTF.

At least ten counts were recorded for this clonotype. The chain uses TRBV6-1 and TRBJ2-1, with 12 nucleotides matching TRBD2. This CDR3 comprises 15 residues. The trim removed 2 bases at V and 7 bases at J, leaving 3 bases unmatched. Germline V lookup: CDR1 MNHNS, CDR2 SASEGT. CDR3 in amino acids: CASSELAGGPNEQFF. As DNA, the CDR3 is TGTGCCAGCAGTGAACTAGCGGGGGGGCCGAATGAGCAGTTCTTC.

This clonotype was observed at least ten times. For the CDR3, the DNA is TGTGCCAGCAGCGGACTAGGAGGGACCCAGTACTTC. Its protein is CASSGLGGTQYF. The rearrangement joins TRBV7-2 to TRBJ2-5, with 7 bases fitting TRBD2. Germline CDR1 and CDR2: SGHTA and FQGNSA. CDR3 size: 12 residues. Trimming cost V 5 bases and J 7 bases; bases outside gene matches: 4. The variable domain in full, completed from reference TRBV7-2 and TRBJ2-5, reads GAGVSQSPSNKVTEKGKDVELRCDPISGHTALYWYRQSLGQGLEFLIYFQGNSAPDKSGLPSDRFSAERTGGSVSTLTIQRTQQEDSAVYLCASSGLGGTQYFGPGTRLLVL.